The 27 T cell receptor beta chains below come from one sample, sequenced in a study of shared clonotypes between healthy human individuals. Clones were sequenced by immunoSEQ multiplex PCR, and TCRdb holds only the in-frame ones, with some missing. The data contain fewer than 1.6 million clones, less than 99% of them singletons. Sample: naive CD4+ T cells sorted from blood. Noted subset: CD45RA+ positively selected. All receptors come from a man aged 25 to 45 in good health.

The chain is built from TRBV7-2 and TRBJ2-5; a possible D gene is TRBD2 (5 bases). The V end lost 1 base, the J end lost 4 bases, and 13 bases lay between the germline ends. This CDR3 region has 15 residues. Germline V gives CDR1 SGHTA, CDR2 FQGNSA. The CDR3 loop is CASSLELIATETQYF. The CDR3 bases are TGTGCCAGCAGCTTAGAGTTGATAGCGACAGAGACCCAGTACTTC.

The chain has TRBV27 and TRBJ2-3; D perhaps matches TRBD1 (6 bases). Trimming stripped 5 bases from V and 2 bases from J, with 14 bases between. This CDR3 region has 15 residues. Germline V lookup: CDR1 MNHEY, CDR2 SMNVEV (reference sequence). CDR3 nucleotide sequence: TGTGCCAGCAGTAACAGGGCAGGGGACACAGATACGCAGTATTTT. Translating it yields CASSNRAGDTDTQYF.

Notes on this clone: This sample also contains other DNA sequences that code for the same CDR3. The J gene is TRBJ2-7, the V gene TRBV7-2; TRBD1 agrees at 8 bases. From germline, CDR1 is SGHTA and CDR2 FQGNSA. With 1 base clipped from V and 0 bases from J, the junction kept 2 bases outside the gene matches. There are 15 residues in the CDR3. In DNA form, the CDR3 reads TGTGCCAGCAGCTTAGTTGGACAGGGCTCCTACGAGCAGTACTTC. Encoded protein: CASSLVGQGSYEQYF.

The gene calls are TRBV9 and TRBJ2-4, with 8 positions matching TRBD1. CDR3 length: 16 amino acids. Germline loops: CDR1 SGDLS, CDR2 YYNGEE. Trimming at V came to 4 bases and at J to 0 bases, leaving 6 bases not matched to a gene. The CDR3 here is CASSSTGGAAKNIQYF. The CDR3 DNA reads TGTGCCAGCAGCAGTACAGGGGGAGCAGCCAAAAACATTCAGTACTTC.

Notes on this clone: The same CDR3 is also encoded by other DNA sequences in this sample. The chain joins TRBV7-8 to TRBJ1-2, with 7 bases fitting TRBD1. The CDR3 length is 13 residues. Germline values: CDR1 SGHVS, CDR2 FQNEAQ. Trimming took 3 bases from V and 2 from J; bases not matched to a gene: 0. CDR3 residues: CASSLGQNYGYTF. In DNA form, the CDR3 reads TGTGCCAGCAGCTTGGGACAGAACTATGGCTACACCTTC.

The CDR3 sequence is CASSSREEQYF. The DNA of the CDR3 is TGTGCCAGCAGTTCCCGGGAGGAGCAGTACTTC. The chain recombines TRBV27 with TRBJ2-7; possible D gene TRBD2, 6 bases. Germline loops: CDR1 MNHEY, CDR2 SMNVEV (reference sequence). The CDR3 loop spans 11 amino acids. Trimming took off 4 bases at V and 7 bases at J, with 8 bases between the two ends.

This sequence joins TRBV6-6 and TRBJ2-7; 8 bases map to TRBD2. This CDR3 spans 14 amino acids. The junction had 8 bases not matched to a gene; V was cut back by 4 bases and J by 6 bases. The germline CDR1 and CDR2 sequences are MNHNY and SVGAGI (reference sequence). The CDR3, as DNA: TGTGCCAGCAGTTTGCCGGGACTAGTCTCCGAGCAGTACTTC. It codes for CASSLPGLVSEQYF.

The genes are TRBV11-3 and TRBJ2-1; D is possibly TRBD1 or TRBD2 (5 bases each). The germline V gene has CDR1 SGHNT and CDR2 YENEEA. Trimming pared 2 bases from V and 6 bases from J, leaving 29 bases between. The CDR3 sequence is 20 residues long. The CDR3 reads CASSLSVGRRVGREFNEQFF. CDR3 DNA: TGTGCCAGCAGCTTATCAGTGGGACGCCGTGTCGGCCGCGAATTCAATGAGCAGTTCTTC.

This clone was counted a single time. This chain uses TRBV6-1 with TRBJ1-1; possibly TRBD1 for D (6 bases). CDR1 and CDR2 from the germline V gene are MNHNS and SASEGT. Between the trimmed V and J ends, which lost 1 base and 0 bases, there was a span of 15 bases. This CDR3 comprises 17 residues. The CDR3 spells CASSEVRGTLMNTEAFF. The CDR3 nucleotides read TGTGCCAGCAGTGAAGTAAGGGGGACATTGATGAACACTGAAGCTTTCTTT.

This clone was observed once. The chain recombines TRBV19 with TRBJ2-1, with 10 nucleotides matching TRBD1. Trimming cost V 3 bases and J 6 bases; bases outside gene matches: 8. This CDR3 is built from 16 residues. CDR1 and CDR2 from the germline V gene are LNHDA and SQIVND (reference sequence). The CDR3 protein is CASSIDRGLVGNEQFF. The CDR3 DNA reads TGTGCCAGTAGTATTGACAGGGGGCTTGTGGGCAATGAGCAGTTCTTC.

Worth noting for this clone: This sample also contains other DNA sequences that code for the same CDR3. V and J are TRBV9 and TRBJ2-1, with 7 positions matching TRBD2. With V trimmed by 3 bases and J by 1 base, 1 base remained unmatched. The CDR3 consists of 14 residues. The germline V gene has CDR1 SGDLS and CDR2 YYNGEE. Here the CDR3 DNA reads TGTGCCAGCAGCGCTAGCGGTTCCTACAATGAGCAGTTCTTC. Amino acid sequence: CASSASGSYNEQFF.

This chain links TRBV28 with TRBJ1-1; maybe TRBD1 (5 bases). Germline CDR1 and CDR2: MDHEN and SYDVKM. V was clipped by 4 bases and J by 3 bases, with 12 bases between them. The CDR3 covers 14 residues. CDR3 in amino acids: CASSSPGLDTEAFF. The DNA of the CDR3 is TGTGCCAGCAGTTCGCCGGGACTCGACACTGAAGCTTTCTTT. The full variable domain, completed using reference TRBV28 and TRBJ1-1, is DVKVTQSSRYLVKRTGEKVFLECVQDMDHENMFWYRQDPGLGLRLIYFSYDVKMKEKGDIPEGYSVSREKKERFSLILESASTNQTSMYLCASSSPGLDTEAFFGQGTRLTVV.

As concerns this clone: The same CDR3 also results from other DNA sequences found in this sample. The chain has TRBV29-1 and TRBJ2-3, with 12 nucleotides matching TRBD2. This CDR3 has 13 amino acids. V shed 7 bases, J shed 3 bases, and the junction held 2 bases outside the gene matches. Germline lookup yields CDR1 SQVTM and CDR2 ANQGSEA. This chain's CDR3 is CSASGRVTDTQYF. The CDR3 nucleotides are TGCAGCGCTAGCGGGAGGGTAACAGATACGCAGTATTTT.

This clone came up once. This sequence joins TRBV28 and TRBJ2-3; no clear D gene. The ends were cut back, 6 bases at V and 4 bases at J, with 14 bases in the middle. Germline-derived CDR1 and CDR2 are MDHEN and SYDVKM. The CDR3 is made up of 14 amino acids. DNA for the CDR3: TGTGCCAGCAGGTCTAGATCTTTTGCAGATACGCAGTATTTT. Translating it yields CASRSRSFADTQYF.

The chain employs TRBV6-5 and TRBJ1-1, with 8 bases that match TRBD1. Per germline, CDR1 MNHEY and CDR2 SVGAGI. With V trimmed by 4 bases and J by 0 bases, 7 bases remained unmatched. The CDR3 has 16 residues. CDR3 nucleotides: TGTGCCAGCAGTTTCTCGACAGGGGCGATGAACACTGAAGCTTTCTTT. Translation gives CASSFSTGAMNTEAFF.

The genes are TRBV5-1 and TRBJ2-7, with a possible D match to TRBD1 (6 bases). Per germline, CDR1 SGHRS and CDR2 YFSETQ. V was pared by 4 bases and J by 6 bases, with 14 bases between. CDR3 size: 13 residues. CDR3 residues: CASSRQQGSEQYF. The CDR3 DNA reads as TGCGCCAGCAGCAGACAACAGGGCAGCGAGCAGTACTTC.

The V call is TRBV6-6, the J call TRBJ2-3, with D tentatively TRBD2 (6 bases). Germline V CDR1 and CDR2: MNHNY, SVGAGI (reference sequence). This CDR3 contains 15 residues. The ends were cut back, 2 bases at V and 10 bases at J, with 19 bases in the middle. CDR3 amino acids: CASSYEIIPGVSQYF. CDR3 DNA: TGTGCCAGCAGTTACGAAATAATCCCGGGGGTGTCGCAGTATTTT.

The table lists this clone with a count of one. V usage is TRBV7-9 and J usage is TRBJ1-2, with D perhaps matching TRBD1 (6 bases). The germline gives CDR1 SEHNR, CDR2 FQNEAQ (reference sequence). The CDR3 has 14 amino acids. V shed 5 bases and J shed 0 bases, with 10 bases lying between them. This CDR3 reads CASSPGTPNYGYTF. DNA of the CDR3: TGTGCCAGCAGCCCCGGGACACCTAACTATGGCTACACCTTC.

CDR3 coding DNA: TGTGCCAGCAGCTTAGTAGTCCGGCAGGGTGGAAACACCATATATTTT. It yields the protein CASSLVVRQGGNTIYF. The gene calls are TRBV7-6 and TRBJ1-3, with D possibly being TRBD1 (5 bases). Trimming took off 1 base at V and 3 bases at J, with 13 bases between the two ends. Germline assignment: CDR1 SGHVS and CDR2 FNYEAQ. This CDR3 region has 16 residues.

CDR3 protein: CASSQTGGLAGGIAEQYF. The CDR3, as DNA: TGTGCCAGCAGCCAGACAGGGGGTCTAGCGGGAGGCATAGCCGAGCAGTACTTC. J is TRBJ2-7 and V is TRBV7-9; 11 nucleotides agree with TRBD2. Per the germline V gene, CDR1 is SEHNR and CDR2 is FQNEAQ (reference sequence). V was clipped by 5 bases and J by 6 bases; unmatched bases: 18. The CDR3 totals 18 residues.

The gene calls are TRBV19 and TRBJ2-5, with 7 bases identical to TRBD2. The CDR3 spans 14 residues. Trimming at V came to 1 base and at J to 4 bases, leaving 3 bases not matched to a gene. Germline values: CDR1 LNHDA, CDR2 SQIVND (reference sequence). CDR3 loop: CASSIGSGGETQYF. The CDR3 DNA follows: TGTGCCAGTAGTATAGGATCGGGGGGAGAGACCCAGTACTTC.

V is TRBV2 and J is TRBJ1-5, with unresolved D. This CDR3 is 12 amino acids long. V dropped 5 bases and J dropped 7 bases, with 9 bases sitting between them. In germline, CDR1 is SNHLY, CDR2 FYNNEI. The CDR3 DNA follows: TGTGCCAGCAGTCTAGGGTTACAGCCCCAGCATTTT. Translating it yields CASSLGLQPQHF.

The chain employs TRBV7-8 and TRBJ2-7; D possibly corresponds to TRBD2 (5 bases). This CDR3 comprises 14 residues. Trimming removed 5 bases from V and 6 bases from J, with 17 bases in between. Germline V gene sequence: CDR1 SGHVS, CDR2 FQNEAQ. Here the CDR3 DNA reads TGTGCCAGCAGCCTTCTAGCAGATACTGGCGAGCAGTACTTC. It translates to CASSLLADTGEQYF. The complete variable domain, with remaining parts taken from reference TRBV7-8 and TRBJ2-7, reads GAGVSQSPRYKVAKRGQDVALRCDPISGHVSLFWYQQALGQGPEFLTYFQNEAQLDKSGLPSDRFFAERPEGSVSTLKIQRTQQEDSAVYLCASSLLADTGEQYFGPGTRLTVT.

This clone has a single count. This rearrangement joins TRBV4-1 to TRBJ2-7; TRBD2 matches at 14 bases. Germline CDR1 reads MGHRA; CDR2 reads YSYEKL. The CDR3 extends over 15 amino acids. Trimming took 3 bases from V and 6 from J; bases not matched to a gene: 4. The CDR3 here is CASSQFGTSGSEQYF. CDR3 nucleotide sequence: TGCGCCAGCAGCCAGTTCGGGACTAGCGGGAGCGAGCAGTACTTC.

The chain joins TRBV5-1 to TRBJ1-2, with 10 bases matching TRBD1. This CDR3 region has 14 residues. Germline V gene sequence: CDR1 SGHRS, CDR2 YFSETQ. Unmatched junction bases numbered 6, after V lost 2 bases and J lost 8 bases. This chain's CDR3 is CASSFSDRGVGYTF. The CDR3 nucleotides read TGCGCCAGCAGCTTTTCGGACAGGGGGGTCGGCTACACCTTC.

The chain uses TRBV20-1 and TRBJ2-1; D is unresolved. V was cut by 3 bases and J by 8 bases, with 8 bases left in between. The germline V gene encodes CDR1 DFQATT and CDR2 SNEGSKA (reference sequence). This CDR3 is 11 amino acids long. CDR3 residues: CSASEVDEQFF. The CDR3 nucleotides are TGCAGTGCTAGTGAGGTTGATGAGCAGTTCTTC.

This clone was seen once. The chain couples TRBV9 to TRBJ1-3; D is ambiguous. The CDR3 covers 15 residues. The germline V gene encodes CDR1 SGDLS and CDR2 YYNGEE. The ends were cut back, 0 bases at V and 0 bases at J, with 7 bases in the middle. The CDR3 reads CASSVDSFSGNTIYF. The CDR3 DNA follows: TGTGCCAGCAGCGTAGACAGTTTCTCTGGAAACACCATATATTTT.